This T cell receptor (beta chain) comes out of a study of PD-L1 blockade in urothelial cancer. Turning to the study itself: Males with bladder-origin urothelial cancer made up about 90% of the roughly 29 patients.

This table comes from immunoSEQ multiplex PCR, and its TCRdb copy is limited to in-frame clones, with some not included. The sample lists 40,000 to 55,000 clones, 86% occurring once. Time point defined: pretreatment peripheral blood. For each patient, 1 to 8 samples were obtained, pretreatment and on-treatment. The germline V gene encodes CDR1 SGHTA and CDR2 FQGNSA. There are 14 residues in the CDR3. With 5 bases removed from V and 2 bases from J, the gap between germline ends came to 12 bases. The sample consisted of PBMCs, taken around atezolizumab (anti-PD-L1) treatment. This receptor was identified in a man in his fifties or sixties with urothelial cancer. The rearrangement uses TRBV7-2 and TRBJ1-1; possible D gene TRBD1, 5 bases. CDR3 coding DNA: TGTGCCAGCAGCGAGTGGGGCAAAAACACTGAAGCTTTCTTT. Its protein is CASSEWGKNTEAFF. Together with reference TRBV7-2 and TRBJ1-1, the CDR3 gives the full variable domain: GAGVSQSPSNKVTEKGKDVELRCDPISGHTALYWYRQSLGQGLEFLIYFQGNSAPDKSGLPSDRFSAERTGGSVSTLTIQRTQQEDSAVYLCASSEWGKNTEAFFGQGTRLTVV.